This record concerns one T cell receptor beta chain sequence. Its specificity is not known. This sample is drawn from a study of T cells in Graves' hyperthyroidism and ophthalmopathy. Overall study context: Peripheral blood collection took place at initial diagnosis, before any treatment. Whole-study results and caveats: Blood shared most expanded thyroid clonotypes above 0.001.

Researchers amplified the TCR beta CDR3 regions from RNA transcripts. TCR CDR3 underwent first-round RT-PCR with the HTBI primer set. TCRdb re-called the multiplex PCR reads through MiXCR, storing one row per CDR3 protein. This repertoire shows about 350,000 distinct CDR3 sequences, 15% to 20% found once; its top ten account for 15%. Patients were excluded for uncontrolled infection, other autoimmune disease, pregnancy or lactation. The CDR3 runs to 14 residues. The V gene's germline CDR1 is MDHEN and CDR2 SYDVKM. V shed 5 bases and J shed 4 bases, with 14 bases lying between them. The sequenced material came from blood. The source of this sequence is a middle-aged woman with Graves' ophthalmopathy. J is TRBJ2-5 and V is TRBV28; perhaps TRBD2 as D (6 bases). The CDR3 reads CASSPASGVETQYF. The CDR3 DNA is TGTGCCAGCAGTCCCGCTTCGGGAGTAGAGACCCAGTACTTC.